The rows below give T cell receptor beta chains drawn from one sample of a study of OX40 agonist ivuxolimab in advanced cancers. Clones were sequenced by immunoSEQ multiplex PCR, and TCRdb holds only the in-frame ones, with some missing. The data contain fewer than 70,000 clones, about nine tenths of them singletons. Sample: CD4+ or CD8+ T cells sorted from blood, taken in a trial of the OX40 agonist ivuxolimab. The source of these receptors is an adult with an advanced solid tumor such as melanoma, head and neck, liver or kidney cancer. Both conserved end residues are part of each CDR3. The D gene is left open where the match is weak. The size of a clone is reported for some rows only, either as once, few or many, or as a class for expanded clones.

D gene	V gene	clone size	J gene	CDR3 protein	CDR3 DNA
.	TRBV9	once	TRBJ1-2	CASSANGEGSNYGYTF	TGTGCCAGCAGCGCCAACGGGGAGGGTTCTAACTATGGCTACACCTTC
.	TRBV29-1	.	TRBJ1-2	CSVEGSGNGYTF	TGCAGCGTTGAGGGTTCGGGGAATGGCTACACCTTC
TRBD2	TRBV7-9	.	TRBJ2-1	CASRSGLAEQFF	TGTGCCAGCAGGTCGGGACTAGCGGAGCAGTTCTTC
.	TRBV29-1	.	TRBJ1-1	CSVEGQMNTEAFF	TGCAGCGTTGAAGGACAGATGAACACTGAAGCTTTCTTT
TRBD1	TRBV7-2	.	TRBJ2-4	CASSVLGTGKNIQYF	TGTGCCAGCAGCGTCCTCGGGACAGGGAAAAACATTCAGTACTTC
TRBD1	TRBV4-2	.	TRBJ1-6	CASSQVGGTGDSPLHF	TGTGCCAGCAGCCAAGTCGGTGGGACAGGAGACTCACCCCTCCACTTT
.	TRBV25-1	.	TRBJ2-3	CASSVQRDLYTRTDTQYF	TGTGCCAGCAGTGTCCAACGGGACCTCTATACCCGCACAGATACGCAGTATTTT
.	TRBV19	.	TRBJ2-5	CASSNRGGETQYF	TGTGCCAGTAGTAACAGGGGAGGGGAGACCCAGTACTTC
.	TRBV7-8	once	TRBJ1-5	CASSLTGRYNQPQHF	TGTGCCAGCAGCTTAACAGGGCGGTACAATCAGCCCCAGCATTTT
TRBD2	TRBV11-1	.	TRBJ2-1	CASSYGRALSNEQFF	TGTGCCAGCAGTTACGGGAGGGCCCTCTCCAATGAGCAGTTCTTC
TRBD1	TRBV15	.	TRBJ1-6	CATSREGTGNSPLHF	TGTGCCACCAGCAGAGAGGGGACAGGGAATTCACCCCTCCACTTT
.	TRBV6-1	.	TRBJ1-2	CASSELTQGYYGYTF	TGTGCCAGCAGTGAATTAACACAGGGTTACTATGGCTACACCTTC
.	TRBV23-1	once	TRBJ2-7	CASTFSATYEQYF	TGCGCCAGCACTTTTTCAGCGACCTACGAGCAGTACTTC
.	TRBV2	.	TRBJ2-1	CASEDGSNHEQFF	TGTGCCAGCGAGGACGGGAGTAATCATGAGCAGTTCTTC
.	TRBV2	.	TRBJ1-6	CASTEDSRYNSPLHF	TGTGCCAGCACTGAGGACAGCAGATATAATTCACCCCTCCACTTT
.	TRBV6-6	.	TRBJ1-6	CASSLGQFYNSPLHF	TGTGCCAGCAGTTTAGGACAGTTCTATAATTCACCCCTCCACTTT
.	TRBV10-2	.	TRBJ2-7	CAARGYEQYF	TGCGCCGCCAGGGGCTACGAGCAGTACTTC
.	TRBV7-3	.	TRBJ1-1	CASSLTGTRENTEAFF	TGTGCCAGCAGCTTAACGGGGACTCGAGAGAACACTGAAGCTTTCTTT
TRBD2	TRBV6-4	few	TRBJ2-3	CASSEAGGDTDTQYF	TGTGCCAGCAGTGAGGCGGGAGGGGACACAGATACGCAGTATTTT
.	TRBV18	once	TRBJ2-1	CASSPLEGEIFYNEQFF	TGTGCCAGCTCACCCCTTGAGGGGGAGATATTCTACAATGAGCAGTTCTTC
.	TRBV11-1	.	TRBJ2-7	CASSLGGTDPYEQYF	TGTGCCAGCAGCTTAGGCGGGACGGACCCCTACGAGCAGTACTTC
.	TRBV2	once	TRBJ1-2	CASSEGGQERGYTF	TGTGCCAGCAGTGAAGGAGGGCAGGAGCGGGGCTACACCTTC
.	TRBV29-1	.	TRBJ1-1	CSDTRGGTEAFF	TGCAGCGACACAAGGGGGGGTACTGAAGCTTTCTTT
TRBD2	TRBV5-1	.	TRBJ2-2	CASSSTSGIANTGELFF	TGCGCCAGCAGCTCGACTAGCGGGATAGCGAACACCGGGGAGCTGTTTTTT
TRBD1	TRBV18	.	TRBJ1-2	CASSPDRKVGVYTF	TGTGCCAGCTCACCGGACAGGAAAGTGGGAGTCTACACCTTC
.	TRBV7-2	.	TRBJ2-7	CASSLVRTSYEQYF	TGTGCCAGCAGCTTAGTGAGGACCTCCTACGAGCAGTACTTC
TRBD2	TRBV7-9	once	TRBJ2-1	CASSYGRALSNEQFF	TGTGCCAGCAGTTACGGGAGGGCCCTCTCCAATGAGCAGTTCTTC
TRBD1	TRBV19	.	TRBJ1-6	CAGRTGYNSPLHF	TGTGCCGGCAGGACAGGATATAATTCACCCCTCCACTTT
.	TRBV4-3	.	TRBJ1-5	CASSQTGKGNQPQHF	TGCGCCAGCAGCCAAACCGGGAAGGGCAATCAGCCCCAGCATTTT
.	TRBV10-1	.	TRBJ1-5	CASSSDIDQPQHF	TGCGCCAGCAGCTCGGACATAGATCAGCCCCAGCATTTT
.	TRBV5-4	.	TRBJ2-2	CASTAHNTGELFF	TGTGCCAGCACCGCCCATAACACCGGGGAGCTGTTTTTT